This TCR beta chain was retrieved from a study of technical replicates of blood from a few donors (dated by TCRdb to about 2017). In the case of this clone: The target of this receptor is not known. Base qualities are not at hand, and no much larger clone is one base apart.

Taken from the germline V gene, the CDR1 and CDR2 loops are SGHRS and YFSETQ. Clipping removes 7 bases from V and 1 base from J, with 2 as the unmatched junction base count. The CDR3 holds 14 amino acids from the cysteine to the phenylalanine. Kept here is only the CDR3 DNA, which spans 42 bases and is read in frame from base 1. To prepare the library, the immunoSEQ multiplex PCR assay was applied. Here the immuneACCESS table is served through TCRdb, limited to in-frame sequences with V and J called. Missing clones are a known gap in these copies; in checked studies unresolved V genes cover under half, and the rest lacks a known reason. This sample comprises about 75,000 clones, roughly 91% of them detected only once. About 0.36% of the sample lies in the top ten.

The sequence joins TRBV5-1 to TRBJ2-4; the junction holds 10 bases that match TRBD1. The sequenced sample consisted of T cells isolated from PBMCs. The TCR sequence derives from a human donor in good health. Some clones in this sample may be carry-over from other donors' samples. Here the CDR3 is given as CASGQGEAKNIQYF. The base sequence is TGCGCCAGCGGACAGGGGGAGGCCAAAAACATTCAGTACTTC.